A selection of T cell receptor beta chains follows, all from one sample in a study of blood T cell repertoires in COVID-19. Data came from immunoSEQ multiplex PCR; TCRdb stores just in-frame clones and leaves some out. The top ten clones hold approximately 1.3% of a sample with under 250,000 clones, about four fifths of them seen once. Sequencing was performed on PBMCs or T cells enriched from blood (not recorded which). The origin of the receptors is a woman in her forties with acute COVID-19. Both conserved end residues are trimmed from each CDR3. Only some rows state a clone size, as once, few, many or a class for expanded clones.

CDR3aa: ATRQGFGTQY; v_gene: TRBV24-1; abundance: NA
CDR3aa: AWSSGSGSNEQF; v_gene: TRBV30; abundance: once
CDR3aa: ASSAPDRGREAF; v_gene: TRBV9; abundance: NA
CDR3aa: ASSRHHDPLH; v_gene: TRBV6-5; abundance: few
CDR3aa: ASSFGLAGELF; v_gene: TRBV5-4; abundance: NA
CDR3aa: ASSQGQWNTEAF; v_gene: TRBV14; abundance: NA
CDR3aa: ASSPPRGTAF; v_gene: TRBV28; abundance: NA
CDR3aa: ASSQGTSGGGMNEQF; v_gene: TRBV4-3; abundance: NA
CDR3aa: ASSQGSGGVGDTQY; v_gene: TRBV4-2; abundance: NA
CDR3aa: ASSLVFIEQF; v_gene: TRBV7-9; abundance: NA
CDR3aa: ASSATSGGGDYNEQF; v_gene: TRBV5-1; abundance: NA
CDR3aa: AWSATESQGHLWTDTQY; v_gene: TRBV30; abundance: NA
CDR3aa: ASSPGTEQY; v_gene: TRBV18; abundance: few
CDR3aa: ASSEYPDRDSGNTIY; v_gene: TRBV25-1; abundance: once
CDR3aa: ASSQAGWIGNTIY; v_gene: TRBV14; abundance: NA
CDR3aa: ASSIRVRTDTQY; v_gene: TRBV19; abundance: NA
CDR3aa: ASSRIRGTDTQY; v_gene: TRBV3-1/TRBV3-2; abundance: NA
CDR3aa: ASSSQGDYGYT; v_gene: TRBV27; abundance: few
CDR3aa: ASSTRTGATSPLH; v_gene: TRBV19; abundance: NA
CDR3aa: AWSPIGQGGNQPQH; v_gene: TRBV30; abundance: once
CDR3aa: ASSLAGLATEAF; v_gene: TRBV11-3; abundance: once
CDR3aa: ASSLIGQGAGETQY; v_gene: TRBV7-3; abundance: NA
CDR3aa: ARRHGLAGGYDKFYNEQF; v_gene: TRBV5-3; abundance: once
CDR3aa: ASRGRVTDTQY; v_gene: TRBV6-5; abundance: once
CDR3aa: ASSLGTGRYQETQY; v_gene: TRBV5-6; abundance: NA
CDR3aa: ASSLWGGEAF; v_gene: TRBV28; abundance: NA
CDR3aa: ASSFKNTGELF; v_gene: TRBV7-9; abundance: few
CDR3aa: ASSPSGSSTYEQY; v_gene: TRBV7-6; abundance: NA
CDR3aa: ASSSRNNEQF; v_gene: TRBV28; abundance: NA
CDR3aa: ASSEASGRTYNEQF; v_gene: TRBV10-1; abundance: NA
CDR3aa: ATGGPENTGELF; v_gene: TRBV9; abundance: NA
CDR3aa: ASSVRDLGVGTEAF; v_gene: TRBV7-2; abundance: NA
CDR3aa: ASSTTAGTDTQY; v_gene: TRBV5-1; abundance: NA
CDR3aa: ASSQVGGANTEAF; v_gene: TRBV4-1; abundance: few
CDR3aa: ATSGKTEPNYGYT; v_gene: TRBV15; abundance: NA
CDR3aa: ASTGRGRGAEEKLF; v_gene: TRBV5-6; abundance: NA
CDR3aa: ATSRPGTDHYEQY; v_gene: TRBV15; abundance: NA
CDR3aa: ASSPGSYNSPLH; v_gene: TRBV6-8; abundance: NA
CDR3aa: ASSLLISSYEQY; v_gene: TRBV4-1; abundance: NA
CDR3aa: ASSNSPGTGVTTQH; v_gene: TRBV18; abundance: NA
CDR3aa: ASSLARSGNNQPQH; v_gene: TRBV7-9; abundance: few
CDR3aa: ASSYSLTGSSDTQY; v_gene: TRBV6-2/TRBV6-3; abundance: NA
CDR3aa: ASNGGRTDTQY; v_gene: TRBV19; abundance: NA
CDR3aa: ASSVDVGTGNPNSPLH; v_gene: TRBV9; abundance: NA
CDR3aa: ASQSTGGMEQPQH; v_gene: TRBV2; abundance: once